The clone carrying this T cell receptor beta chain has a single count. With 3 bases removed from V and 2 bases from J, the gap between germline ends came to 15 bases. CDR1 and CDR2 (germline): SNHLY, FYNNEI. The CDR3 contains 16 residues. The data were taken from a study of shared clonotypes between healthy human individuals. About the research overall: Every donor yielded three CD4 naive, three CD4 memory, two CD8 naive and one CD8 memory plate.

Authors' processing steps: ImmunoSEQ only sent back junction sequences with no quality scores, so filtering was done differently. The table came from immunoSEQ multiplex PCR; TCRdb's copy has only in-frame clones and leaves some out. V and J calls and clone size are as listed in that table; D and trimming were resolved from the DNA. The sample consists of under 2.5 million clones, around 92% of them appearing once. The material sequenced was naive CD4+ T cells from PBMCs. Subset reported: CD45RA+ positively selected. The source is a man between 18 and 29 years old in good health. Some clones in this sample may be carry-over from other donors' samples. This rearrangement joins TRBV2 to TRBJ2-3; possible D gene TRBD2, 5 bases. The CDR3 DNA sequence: TGTGCCAGCAGTGATCGTCCGCGGACTGCCACAGATACGCAGTATTTT. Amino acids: CASSDRPRTATDTQYF.